These 16 T cell receptor beta chains were all obtained from the same sample, sequenced in a study of cytomegalovirus exposure and HLA in healthy donors. PCR employed 60 Vbeta and 13 Jbeta primers. Produced via immunoSEQ multiplex PCR; TCRdb's table is partial and in-frame only. The sample gives roughly 100,000 clones, about 74% of which show up once; 8.5% to 10% is in the top ten. What was sequenced was PBMCs. These receptors originate from a male donor in good health and CMV-seropositive.

In this sample, this clone turned up once. Other DNA sequences of this sample code for an identical CDR3. The genes are TRBV19 and TRBJ1-1; maybe TRBD1 (5 bases). This CDR3 spans 14 amino acids. Trimming took off 1 base at V and 4 bases at J, with 10 bases between the two ends. Germline V gives CDR1 LNHDA, CDR2 SQIVND (reference sequence). The CDR3 DNA sequence: TGTGCCAGTAGTATAGTCGGGGGGGGCACTGAAGCTTTCTTT. The encoded protein is CASSIVGGGTEAFF.

This clone was recorded a few times. The chain links TRBV19 to TRBJ1-2; weak D call: TRBD1 (6 bases). The CDR3 runs to 15 residues. Trimming shortened V by 8 bases and J by 5 bases, and 21 bases separated the two germline ends. Germline lookup yields CDR1 LNHDA and CDR2 SQIVND (reference sequence). CDR3 region: CASGLVRQGLYGYTF. In DNA form, the CDR3 reads TGTGCCAGTGGCCTCGTCCGTCAGGGGCTTTATGGCTACACCTTC.

This chain connects TRBV6-1 to TRBJ1-3, with 10 nucleotides matching TRBD1. Germline V gene sequence: CDR1 MNHNS, CDR2 SASEGT. The V and J ends lost 4 bases and 7 bases, in that order; junction bases with no gene match: 4. The CDR3 is made up of 14 amino acids. This CDR3 is CASSAGQGMNTIYF. The CDR3 region has the DNA TGTGCCAGCAGTGCGGGACAGGGGATGAACACCATATATTTT.

This sequence joins TRBV7-9 and TRBJ2-1, with TRBD2 matching 9 bases. This CDR3 has 14 residues. Germline values: CDR1 SEHNR, CDR2 FQNEAQ (reference sequence). V gave up 6 bases and J gave up 6 bases; unmatched junction bases: 6. The CDR3 is CASSRGLASNEQFF. The CDR3 DNA follows: TGTGCCAGCAGTAGGGGACTAGCCTCCAATGAGCAGTTCTTC.

The chain recombines TRBV5-5 with TRBJ2-5; 14 bases align to TRBD2. The J segment lost 4 bases and the V segment lost 5 bases, leaving 4 bases of the junction unmatched. The CDR3 covers 15 residues. The germline gives CDR1 SGHKS, CDR2 YYEKEE (reference sequence). The CDR3 region is CASRTGLAGGETQYF. The CDR3 DNA is TGTGCCAGCAGAACTGGACTAGCGGGAGGAGAGACCCAGTACTTC.

This chain connects TRBV5-1 to TRBJ2-7; 10 nucleotides match TRBD1. V was pared by 3 bases and J by 5 bases, with 5 bases of the junction left unmatched. CDR3 length: 14 amino acids. In germline, CDR1 is SGHRS, CDR2 YFSETQ. CDR3 in DNA: TGCGCCAGCAGCTCACGGACAGGGGGGGACGAGCAGTACTTC. It is translated as CASSSRTGGDEQYF.

The rearrangement joins TRBV27 to TRBJ2-7; a weak D match, TRBD2 (6 bases). The CDR3 length is 15 residues. The V end lost 2 bases, the J end lost 0 bases, and 11 bases lay between the germline ends. Germline V gene lookup returns CDR1 MNHEY and CDR2 SMNVEV (reference sequence). Here the CDR3 reads CASSLRDGGSYEQYF. The DNA for the CDR3 is TGTGCCAGCAGTTTAAGGGACGGGGGCTCCTACGAGCAGTACTTC.

V and J are TRBV6-1 and TRBJ1-5; no reliable D call. The CDR3 runs 13 residues. The V and J ends lost 9 bases and 0 bases respectively, with 9 bases between them. Germline V gene data show CDR1 as MNHNS and CDR2 as SASEGT. The CDR3 DNA reads as TGTGCCAGTATCCTAGATAGCAATCAGCCCCAGCATTTT. Its translation: CASILDSNQPQHF.

This CDR3 reads CASSVDTSSYNEQFF. In DNA form, the CDR3 reads TGTGCCAGCAGCGTTGACACGAGCTCCTACAATGAGCAGTTCTTC. The chain carries TRBV7-2 and TRBJ2-1; D uncertain. The ends were cut back, 5 bases at V and 0 bases at J, with 11 bases in the middle. This CDR3 has 15 amino acids. Germline loops: CDR1 SGHTA, CDR2 FQGNSA.

This chain uses TRBV13 with TRBJ2-6, with D uncertain. This CDR3 has 13 residues. Germline lookup yields CDR1 PRHDT and CDR2 FYEKMQ (reference sequence). Trimming stripped 5 bases from V and 4 bases from J, with 6 bases between. The CDR3 DNA reads TGTGCCAGCAGCCCCCGGGGGGCCAACGTCCTGACTTTC. It is translated as CASSPRGANVLTF. The whole variable domain, remainder taken from reference TRBV13 and TRBJ2-6, is AAGVIQSPRHLIKEKRETATLKCYPIPRHDTVYWYQQGPGQDPQFLISFYEKMQSDKGSIPDRFSAQQFSDYHSELNMSSLELGDSALYFCASSPRGANVLTFGAGSRLTVL.

This clone was recorded a few times. This sequence joins TRBV19 and TRBJ2-7; 9 bases match TRBD1. V gave up 3 bases and J gave up 2 bases; unmatched junction bases: 11. This CDR3 region has 17 residues. CDR1 LNHDA and CDR2 SQIVND come from the germline V gene (reference sequence). CDR3 sequence: CASSIGSGTGWTYEQYF. Written as DNA, the CDR3 is TGTGCCAGTAGTATCGGCTCCGGGACAGGGTGGACCTACGAGCAGTACTTC. Based on the CDR3 plus reference TRBV19 and TRBJ2-7, the full variable domain is DGGITQSPKYLFRKEGQNVTLSCEQNLNHDAMYWYRQDPGQGLRLIYYSQIVNDFQKGDIAEGYSVSREKKESFPLTVTSAQKNPTAFYLCASSIGSGTGWTYEQYFGPGTRLTVT.

The chain carries TRBV2 and TRBJ2-3; D gene uncertain. The V and J ends lost 7 bases and 2 bases respectively, with 13 bases between them. The CDR3 loop spans 14 amino acids. Germline V gives CDR1 SNHLY, CDR2 FYNNEI. The CDR3 sequence: CASNGQAITDTQYF. In nucleotides, the CDR3 is TGTGCCAGCAATGGGCAGGCGATCACAGATACGCAGTATTTT.

The chain joins TRBV2 to TRBJ2-6, with 7 positions matching TRBD2. The V gene end was trimmed by 7 bases and the J gene end by 1 base; junction bases not matched to a gene: 10. The CDR3 consists of 17 residues. Per germline, CDR1 SNHLY and CDR2 FYNNEI. The CDR3 DNA reads TGTGCCAGCACCCCGGGGAGCGGGGTGTCTGGGGCCAACGTCCTGACTTTC. Protein: CASTPGSGVSGANVLTF.

The chain couples TRBV19 to TRBJ1-1; D remains unclear. The CDR3 is 14 residues long. Germline V gene lookup returns CDR1 LNHDA and CDR2 SQIVND (reference sequence). Trimming stripped 5 bases from V and 2 bases from J, with 12 bases between. CDR3 DNA: TGTGCCAGTAGTGTCGGACGGGGTAACACTGAAGCTTTCTTT. Residues: CASSVGRGNTEAFF.

The chain employs TRBV7-9 and TRBJ2-3, with TRBD2 matching 14 bases. The ends lost 4 bases at V and 2 bases at J; junction bases unmatched: 8. The CDR3 contains 18 residues. Germline V gives CDR1 SEHNR, CDR2 FQNEAQ (reference sequence). The chain's CDR3 is CASSSGTSGRETTDTQYF. CDR3 bases: TGTGCCAGCAGCTCCGGGACTAGCGGGAGAGAGACCACAGATACGCAGTATTTT.

The rearrangement joins TRBV30 to TRBJ2-3; 9 bases are shared with TRBD2. V lost 3 bases to trimming and J lost 0 bases; unmatched junction nucleotides: 10. The CDR3 sequence is 17 residues long. CDR1 and CDR2 from the germline V gene are GTSNPN and SVGIG (reference sequence). In DNA, the CDR3 is TGTGCCTGGAGACTAGCGGGCCTGAGGACTAGCACAGATACGCAGTATTTT. As protein: CAWRLAGLRTSTDTQYF.